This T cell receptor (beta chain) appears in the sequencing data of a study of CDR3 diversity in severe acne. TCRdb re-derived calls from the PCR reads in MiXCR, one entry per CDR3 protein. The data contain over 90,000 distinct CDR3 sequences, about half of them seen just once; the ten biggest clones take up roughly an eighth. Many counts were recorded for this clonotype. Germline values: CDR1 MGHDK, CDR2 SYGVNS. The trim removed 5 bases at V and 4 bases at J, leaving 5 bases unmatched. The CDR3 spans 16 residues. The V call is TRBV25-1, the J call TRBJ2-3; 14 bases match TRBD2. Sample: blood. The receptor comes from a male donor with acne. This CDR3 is CASSKRLAGGPDTQYF. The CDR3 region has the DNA TGTGCCAGCAGTAAAAGACTAGCGGGAGGGCCAGATACGCAGTATTTT.